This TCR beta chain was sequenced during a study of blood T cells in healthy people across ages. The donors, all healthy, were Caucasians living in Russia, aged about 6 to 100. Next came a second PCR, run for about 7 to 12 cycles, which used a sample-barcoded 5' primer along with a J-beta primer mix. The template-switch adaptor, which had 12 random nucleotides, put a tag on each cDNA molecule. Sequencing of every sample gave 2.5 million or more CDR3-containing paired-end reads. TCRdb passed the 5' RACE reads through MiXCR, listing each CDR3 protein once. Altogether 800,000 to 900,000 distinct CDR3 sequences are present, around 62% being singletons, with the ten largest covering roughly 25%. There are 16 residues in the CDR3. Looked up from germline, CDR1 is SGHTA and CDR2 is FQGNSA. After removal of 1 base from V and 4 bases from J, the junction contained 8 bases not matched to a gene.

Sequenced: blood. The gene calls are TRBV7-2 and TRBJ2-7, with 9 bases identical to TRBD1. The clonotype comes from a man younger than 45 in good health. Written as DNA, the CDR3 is TGTGCCAGCAGCTTAGATACCGGGACAGGGCGTTACGAGCAGTACTTC. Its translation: CASSLDTGTGRYEQYF.